This TCR beta chain emerged from a study of Ad26.COV2.S vaccination and SARS-CoV-2 variants. Study background: The study gave Ad26.COV2.S intramuscularly, once or twice 56 days apart.

Produced via immunoSEQ multiplex PCR; TCRdb's table is partial and in-frame only. This table holds under 550,000 clones, 80% to 95% found once. This sample's treatment: some 19 received Ad26.COV2.S at low or high dose, single or two shots; about five received placebo; per-sample allocation not given. Day 63 after the first vaccine or placebo injection was the time point for sampling. Donor was an adult aged 18-55 years in Boston. As its vector, the vaccine had Ad26, which expressed Wuhan-strain SARS-CoV-2 spike. The sequence was obtained from a person between 18 and 65 years old who received the Ad26.COV2.S COVID-19 vaccine or a placebo. The sample consisted of peripheral blood, taken in a trial of Ad26.COV2.S vaccine versus placebo.

CDR3 region: CASSIGRQGATNTGELFF. The CDR3 region has the DNA TGTGCCAGTAGTATAGGTAGACAGGGGGCAACGAACACCGGGGAGCTGTTTTTT. The J gene is TRBJ2-2, the V gene TRBV19, with TRBD1 identical over 10 bases. This CDR3 is built from 18 residues. Trimming cost V 1 base and J 0 bases; bases outside gene matches: 5. Germline values: CDR1 LNHDA, CDR2 SQIVND (reference sequence).